The 24 T cell receptor beta chains below were found in one sample sequenced in a study of T cells in women clearing cervical HPV infection. This table comes from immunoSEQ multiplex PCR, and its TCRdb copy is limited to in-frame clones, with some not included. The sample yields more than 30,000 clones, of which the top ten take up 3.5% to 4.5%. Sequenced material: blood buffy coat. These receptors were collected from a woman aged 18 to 69 with a cervical HPV16 infection that either progressed to CIN3+ or cleared (not recorded which).

As concerns this clone: Read data end 3 residues before the CDR3 end; the end is taken from the germline J gene. The V call is TRBV2, the J call TRBJ2-7; D is undetermined. Germline CDR1 reads SNHLY; CDR2 reads FYNNEI. Deletions cut 1 base from V and 2 bases from J, with 9 bases between. The CDR3 is made up of 14 amino acids. The DNA read from the CDR3 is TGTGCCAGCAGTGAAGGGGCTTTTCCCTACGAG. The encoded protein is CASSEGAFPYE. The complete CDR3 protein is CASSEGAFPYEQYF.

As concerns this clone: The read comes to an end 3 residues before the CDR3 does, leaving the germline J gene to fill in the end. The chain carries TRBV2 and TRBJ2-2, with D unclear. The CDR3 extends over 13 amino acids. CDR1 and CDR2 (germline): SNHLY, FYNNEI. The ends were cut back, 5 bases at V and 3 bases at J, with 7 bases in the middle. CDR3 protein: CASSTRDTGELFF. The CDR3 bases that were read are TGTGCCAGCAGTACAAGGGACACCGGGGAG.

Remarks on this clone: The CDR3 end lies 3 residues beyond the end of the read and is filled in from the germline J gene. The chain has TRBV6-2 or TRBV6-3 and TRBJ1-5; tentatively, D is TRBD1 (6 bases). The germline CDR1 and CDR2 sequences are MNHEY and SVGEGT. V gave up 5 bases and J gave up 1 base, with 15 bases separating them. The CDR3 length is 16 residues. This CDR3 reads CASSPQGALSNQPQHF. The DNA read from the CDR3 is TGTGCCAGCAGTCCACAGGGCGCGCTAAGCAATCAGCCC.

Details on this clone: Sequencing ends 3 residues short of the CDR3 end; the germline J gene provides the rest. V usage is TRBV7-8 and J usage is TRBJ1-3, with 7 bases identical to TRBD1. The CDR3 has 17 residues. The germline V gene encodes CDR1 SGHVS and CDR2 FQNEAQ. The V and J ends lost 3 bases and 1 base, in that order; junction bases with no gene match: 9. The CDR3 is CASSFNQQGISGNTIYF. CDR3 bases read: TGTGCCAGCAGCTTCAATCAACAGGGGATTTCTGGAAACACC.

As for this clone: The CDR3 end is not reached by the read, which stops 3 residues before it; the germline J gene fills it in. J is TRBJ2-3 and V is TRBV2; 9 bases fit TRBD1. From germline, CDR1 is SNHLY and CDR2 FYNNEI. CDR3 length: 15 amino acids. CDR3 bases read: TGTGCCAGCAGCAAGGACAGGGGTGGGGGTCAGCCG. Protein: CASSKDRGGGQP. The CDR3 as a whole reads CASSKDRGGGQPQYF.

On this clone itself: The read ends 3 residues early relative to the CDR3; the germline J gene fills the gap. This chain uses TRBV11-2 with TRBJ2-1; 12 bases map to TRBD2. J gave up 7 bases and V 4 bases, and 5 bases lay outside the gene matches. This CDR3 comprises 15 residues. Germline V CDR1 and CDR2: SGHAT, FQNNGV. CDR3 protein: CASSSASGRDNEQFF. The sequenced CDR3 bases are TGTGCCAGCAGCTCCGCTAGCGGGAGGGATAATGAG.

As for this clone: The DNA ends 3 residues before the CDR3 does, and the rest of the CDR3 is filled in from the germline J gene. The gene calls are TRBV2 and TRBJ1-2, with 11 bases lining up with TRBD1. The CDR3 contains 16 residues. The germline CDR1 and CDR2 sequences are SNHLY and FYNNEI. With 8 bases clipped from V and 1 base from J, the junction kept 9 bases outside the gene matches. The CDR3 sequence is CASGADRGPYNYGYTF. The CDR3 DNA, read in part, is TGTGCCAGCGGGGCGGACAGGGGGCCGTATAACTATGGC. Full variable domain (missing parts from reference TRBV2 and TRBJ1-2): EPEVTQTPSHQVTQMGQEVILRCVPISNHLYFYWYRQILGQKVEFLVSFYNNEISEKSEIFDDQFSVERPDGSNFTLKIRSTKLEDSAMYFCASGADRGPYNYGYTFGSGTRLTVV.

CDR3 sequence: CASSHKTGGSTYNEQFF. The covered CDR3 bases are TGTGCCAGCAGCCATAAGACAGGGGGCAGCACCTACAATGAG. The V gene is TRBV13, the J gene TRBJ2-1; TRBD1 agrees at 10 bases. The CDR3 is cut off 3 residues early in the read; its end comes from the germline J gene. The CDR3 runs 17 residues. Germline V gives CDR1 PRHDT, CDR2 FYEKMQ (reference sequence). Trimming removed 5 bases from V and 2 bases from J; junction bases left unmatched: 9.

Turning to this clone: From the germline J gene comes the end of the CDR3, since the read stops 3 residues before it. The V call is TRBV12-3 or TRBV12-4, the J call TRBJ2-2; D remains unclear. The CDR3 runs 15 residues. Trimming pared 0 bases from V and 4 bases from J, leaving 9 bases between. The DNA read from the CDR3 is TGTGCCAGCAGTTTAGCGAACGCAGGCACCGGGGAG. Protein product: CASSLANAGTGE. The whole CDR3 region reads CASSLANAGTGELFF.

As concerns this clone: Read coverage stops 3 residues before the CDR3 terminus; the germline J gene supplies the remainder. The chain uses TRBV7-9 and TRBJ1-4; a possible D gene is TRBD1 (6 bases). The V end lost 4 bases, the J end lost 8 bases, and 14 bases lay between the germline ends. The germline V gene encodes CDR1 SEHNR and CDR2 FQNEAQ (reference sequence). This CDR3 region has 14 residues. The CDR3 spells CASSSDSSGEKLFF. The DNA read from the CDR3 is TGTGCCAGCAGCTCGGACAGTTCAGGCGAAAAA.

A word on this clone: The missing CDR3 end, 3 residues past where the read stops, is filled in from the germline J gene. The chain has TRBV5-1 and TRBJ1-4; TRBD1 agrees at 8 bases. The CDR3 totals 16 residues. The germline CDR1 and CDR2 sequences are SGHRS and YFSETQ. Germline trimming cut 4 bases from V and 5 bases from J; bases unmatched to any gene: 10. CDR3: CASSRALQGGNEKLFF. CDR3 DNA, as far as it was read: TGCGCCAGCAGCCGGGCATTACAGGGGGGAAATGAAAAA.

As to this clone: The CDR3 extends 3 residues past the end of the read, so its final part is completed from the germline J gene. V and J are TRBV11-3 and TRBJ2-3; possible D gene TRBD2, 6 bases. The CDR3 runs 14 residues. Per germline, CDR1 SGHNT and CDR2 YENEEA. CDR3 loop: CASSFGGEEETQYF. The CDR3 DNA, read in part, is TGTGCCAGCAGCTTCGGAGGGGAAGAGGAGACG.

Note on this clone: The read falls 3 residues short of the CDR3 end, and the missing part is taken from the germline J gene. V is TRBV3-1 (or the pseudogene TRBV3-2) and J is TRBJ1-6; 10 nucleotides line up with TRBD1. This CDR3 contains 15 residues. V trimming: 0 bases; J trimming: 8 bases; junction bases outside the gene matches: 1. Looked up from germline, CDR1 is LGHDT and CDR2 is YNNKEL (reference sequence). Incomplete CDR3 DNA: TGTGCCAGCAGCCAAGAGGGACAGGGGTATTCACCC. Translating it yields CASSQEGQGYSP. The entire CDR3 protein reads CASSQEGQGYSPLHF.

In regard to this clone: The sequenced fragment ends 3 residues before the CDR3 boundary, so the rest is inferred from the germline J gene. The chain uses TRBV5-4 and TRBJ2-7; 8 bases map to TRBD1. Germline loops: CDR1 SGHNT, CDR2 YYREEE (reference sequence). The V and J ends lost 3 bases and 3 bases, in that order; junction bases with no gene match: 8. This CDR3 spans 15 amino acids. CDR3 DNA, as far as it was read: TGTGCCAGCAGCTCTGGACAGGGAGATCGCTACGAG. Amino acid sequence: CASSSGQGDRYE. The complete CDR3 sequence is CASSSGQGDRYEQYF.

As concerns this clone: The read stops 3 residues short of the end of the CDR3; the missing end is completed from the germline J gene. V gene TRBV5-6 combines with J gene TRBJ2-1; D possibly corresponds to TRBD1 (5 bases). The CDR3 contains 13 residues. CDR1 is SGHDT, CDR2 YYEEEE, per germline. V lost 2 bases to trimming and J lost 8 bases, with 11 bases between them. The sequenced part of the CDR3 DNA is TGTGCCAGCAGCTTTAAGGGGTTGGATGAG. Protein: CASSFKGLDE. The complete CDR3 protein is CASSFKGLDEQFF.

As to this clone: The CDR3 end is not reached by the read, which stops 3 residues before it; the germline J gene fills it in. The V call is TRBV7-2, the J call TRBJ2-5; 8 bases fit TRBD2. Trimming at V came to 1 base and at J to 5 bases, leaving 6 bases not matched to a gene. Looked up from germline, CDR1 is SGHTA and CDR2 is FQGNSA. CDR3 length: 15 amino acids. CDR3 sequence: CASSLVSGSLETQYF. The CDR3 DNA, read in part, is TGTGCCAGCAGCTTAGTCAGCGGGAGTTTGGAGACC. Using reference TRBV7-2 and TRBJ2-5 for the parts outside the CDR3, the full variable domain is GAGVSQSPSNKVTEKGKDVELRCDPISGHTALYWYRQSLGQGLEFLIYFQGNSAPDKSGLPSDRFSAERTGGSVSTLTIQRTQQEDSAVYLCASSLVSGSLETQYFGPGTRLLVL.

With respect to this clone: The CDR3 end falls 3 residues outside the read, so it is completed with the germline J gene. V is TRBV20-1 and J is TRBJ2-2; D may be TRBD1 (5 bases). This CDR3 comprises 16 residues. Germline V CDR1 and CDR2: DFQATT, SNEGSKA (reference sequence). V was pared by 3 bases and J by 5 bases, with 19 bases between. CDR3 DNA (partial): TGCAGTGCTAGTCCGGCAGGGAAGTTAATTACCGGGGAG. As protein: CSASPAGKLITGE. The whole CDR3 reads CSASPAGKLITGELFF.

As regards this clone: The read finishes 3 residues shy of the CDR3 end, and the germline J gene is used to complete it. The rearrangement uses TRBV29-1 and TRBJ2-7; 10 bases map to TRBD2. Germline assignment: CDR1 SQVTM and CDR2 ANQGSEA. This CDR3 is built from 17 residues. After removal of 1 base from V and 0 bases from J, the junction contained 9 bases not matched to a gene. The CDR3 loop reads CSVEGGRIAGGSYEQYF. The part of the CDR3 DNA that was read is TGCAGCGTTGAAGGAGGCCGAATAGCGGGAGGCTCCTACGAG.

As for this clone: The sequence runs out 3 residues before the end of the CDR3; the remainder is reconstructed from the germline J gene. The rearrangement uses TRBV20-1 and TRBJ2-5; TRBD2 matches at 16 bases. There are 19 residues in the CDR3. From germline, CDR1 is DFQATT and CDR2 SNEGSKA (reference sequence). Trimming at V came to 4 bases and at J to 5 bases, leaving 16 bases not matched to a gene. This chain's CDR3 is CSAILPPGLAGGPGETQYF. CDR3 DNA (partial): TGCAGTGCTATACTACCCCCGGGACTAGCGGGAGGGCCGGGTGAGACC.

Remarks on this clone: The CDR3 extends 3 residues past the end of the read, so its final part is completed from the germline J gene. This rearrangement joins TRBV11-2 to TRBJ2-5; D perhaps matches TRBD2 (6 bases). V lost 3 bases and J lost 5, with 13 bases in between. This CDR3 comprises 14 residues. Germline V CDR1 and CDR2: SGHAT, FQNNGV. The DNA read from the CDR3 is TGTGCCAGCAGCTTCTCGACTAGATGGGAGACC. This sequence encodes CASSFSTRWET. The complete CDR3 sequence is CASSFSTRWETQYF.

Notes on this clone: The read is 3 residues too short to cover the CDR3 end, so that end is filled in from the germline J gene. The J gene is TRBJ2-7, the V gene TRBV5-6; D is possibly TRBD1 (6 bases). V gave up 4 bases and J gave up 6 bases, with 11 bases separating them. The length of the CDR3 is 12 residues. Germline CDR1 SGHDT, CDR2 YYEEEE. CDR3 DNA (partial): TGTGCCAGCAGCCTCGTCAGGGGCGAG. Translating it yields CASSLVRGE. The whole CDR3 sequence reads CASSLVRGEQYF.

As concerns this clone: The CDR3 goes on 3 residues after the read ends, and that part is filled in from the germline J gene. The J gene is TRBJ2-5, the V gene TRBV18; no clear D gene. Per the germline V gene, CDR1 is KGHSH and CDR2 is LQKENI. V shed 0 bases and J shed 5 bases, with 7 bases lying between them. The CDR3 contains 13 residues. The CDR3 sequence is CASSPPTLETQYF. CDR3 DNA, as far as it was read: TGTGCCAGCTCACCACCTACTCTTGAGACC.

About this clone itself: The read ends 3 residues before the CDR3 terminus; that terminus is restored from the germline J gene. The chain couples TRBV12-3 or TRBV12-4 to TRBJ1-1; weak D call: TRBD1 (5 bases). Trimming stripped 6 bases from V and 3 bases from J, with 11 bases between. This CDR3 region has 13 residues. CDR3 DNA (partial): TGTGCCAGCAGCCGACAGCTTGACACTGAA. Protein sequence: CASSRQLDTE. In full, the CDR3 is CASSRQLDTEAFF.

With regard to this clone: Read data end 3 residues before the CDR3 end; the end is taken from the germline J gene. The J gene is TRBJ1-1, the V gene TRBV18, with 8 bases identical to TRBD1. The CDR3 totals 15 residues. Germline lookup yields CDR1 KGHSH and CDR2 LQKENI. V lost 1 base, J lost 7 bases, and 8 bases stayed unmatched. CDR3 DNA (partial): TGTGCCAGCTCACCACAACGTCTCGACAGGGGTGAA. Translation gives CASSPQRLDRGE. In full, the CDR3 reads CASSPQRLDRGEAFF.